This TCR beta chain originates from a study of blood T cells in healthy people across ages (dated by TCRdb to about 2015). Regarding the complete study: In model experiments, roughly one uniquely barcoded TCR beta cDNA molecule per two T cells was captured by template switching. Age-related changes in TCR beta repertoire diversity were measured in the study by deep sequencing normalized with unique cDNA molecular identifiers. Four age groups were formed from the donors: young (average 16 years), middle-aged (around 39), aged (around 68) and long-lived (about 80). To avoid experimental bias, donors of different ages were distributed randomly across sequencing lanes. Using the same blood draw, the study looked at two additional independent replicas of 1 million unique cDNA reads for two donors, one aged 18 to 30 and the other aged 80 or older.

Here is what the overall study found, with its caveats: Because profiling used bulk unsorted PBMCs, naive and antigen-experienced compartments could not be compared conclusively. The long-lived group showed more naive CD4+ T cells, fewer expanded clones and increased TCR diversity than the aged group, suggesting age selection. There was a strong correlation between observed TCR beta diversity and the percentage of naive T cells measured by flow cytometry. Because donor CMV infection status was unknown, age-related changes in expanded clonotypes were potentially confounded. Observed TCR beta diversity per million T cells fell roughly linearly with age, and a significant reduction was already apparent by age around 40. Estimates of total diversity based on one million sequenced T cells were regarded as lower bounds and as underestimates.

The CDR3 holds 12 amino acids from the cysteine to the phenylalanine. Only the CDR3 DNA is retained, 36 bases long and in frame from the first base. Per the germline V gene, SQVTM is the CDR1 and ANQGSEA is the CDR2. Concerning this clonotype: This receptor's antigen is unknown. Per-nucleotide qualities are absent, and no much larger clonotype sits a single base away.

Systemically healthy Caucasian individuals from Russia, some 36 in total and aged roughly 6 to 90 years, were included as donors. About 10 milliliters of peripheral blood were collected from each donor into EDTA-treated Vacutainer tubes. Ficoll-Paque density-gradient centrifugation was used to isolate PBMCs, with at least 6.5 million per sample. Total RNA was extracted from PBMCs with Trizol reagent, with at least 5.5 micrograms obtained per sample. Naive CD45RAhigh/CD27high T cell percentages were measured by flow cytometry on a PBMC aliquot from every donor. Libraries were constructed by 5' RACE. The listed sequencing device is Illumina HiSeq 2500. A second about 7 to 12 cycle PCR used a sample-barcoded 5' primer and a J-beta primer mix. A template-switch 5' adaptor carrying 12 random nucleotides introduced a unique molecular identifier onto each TCR beta cDNA molecule. Each sample yielded at least 2.5 million CDR3-containing paired-end reads. First-strand cDNA was synthesized from all RNA with the Mint cDNA synthesis kit, primed by a TRBC-specific oligonucleotide. All cDNA was treated with uracil-DNA glycosylase and then went through a first 18-cycle PCR with the universal primers M1SS and BC2_uni_R. The authors processed their data as follows. Each sample was normalized by randomly selecting 1 million high-quality reads, each carrying a distinct molecular identifier. Reads sharing molecular identifiers were discarded rather than binned into consensus sequences. MiTCR, with a Q25 quality threshold and the strictest error-elimination algorithm, was used for CDR3 identification, clonotype clustering and error correction. A nonparametric unseen species model with Euler transformation was used to estimate a lower bound on total TCR beta diversity. TCRdb reworked the public reads: Q25 trimming with fastp, MiXCR clone assembly, productive beta chains retained. Each entry merges the rows of one CDR3 protein and shows their most common DNA and genes. The V and J calls reflect TCRdb's pipeline rather than the authors' work. Present in this sample are about 680,000 distinct CDR3 sequences, around half of which were seen just once. The ten biggest clones cover around a third of the sample.

The V gene is TRBV29-1 and the J gene is TRBJ2-1, with 9 bases aligning to TRBD1. The clonotype comes from an older woman in good health. The sequenced sample consisted of blood. The nucleotide sequence is TGCGGCGCCGACAGGGGGTGGAGTGAGCAGTTCTTC. The resulting protein is CGADRGWSEQFF.